These 21 T cell receptor beta chains were sequenced from one sample in a study of cytomegalovirus exposure and HLA in healthy donors. PCR used 60 Vbeta primers and 13 Jbeta primers. Repertoires were generated with immunoSEQ multiplex PCR, while TCRdb's copy carries only in-frame clones and drops some. Among some 130,000 clones listed, approximately 80% were seen once. Specimen: PBMCs. The receptors derive from a male donor in good health and CMV-seropositive.

The rearrangement links TRBV30 to TRBJ1-2; 9 nucleotides match TRBD1. The CDR3 loop spans 12 amino acids. V lost 8 bases and J lost 11; bases outside the gene matches: 12. CDR1 is GTSNPN and CDR2 is SVGIG in the germline V gene (reference sequence). CDR3 region: CAGPGQGYRYTF. The CDR3 DNA sequence: TGTGCCGGACCGGGACAGGGCTATCGTTACACCTTC. Filled out from reference TRBV30 and TRBJ1-2, the complete variable domain reads SQTIHQWPATLVQPVGSPLSLECTVEGTSNPNLYWYRQAAGRGLQLLFYSVGIGQISSEVPQNLSASRPQDRQFILSSKKLLLSDSGFYLCAGPGQGYRYTFGSGTRLTVV.

The CDR3 is CASSLRTSGRSYNEQFF. The CDR3 DNA sequence: TGTGCCAGCAGTTTAAGGACTAGCGGGCGCTCCTACAATGAGCAGTTCTTC. V is TRBV28 and J is TRBJ2-1; 11 bases line up with TRBD2. J was trimmed by 0 bases and V by 2 bases; bases with no gene match: 3. CDR3 size: 17 residues. Germline values: CDR1 MDHEN, CDR2 SYDVKM. Using reference TRBV28 and TRBJ2-1 for the parts outside the CDR3, the full variable domain is DVKVTQSSRYLVKRTGEKVFLECVQDMDHENMFWYRQDPGLGLRLIYFSYDVKMKEKGDIPEGYSVSREKKERFSLILESASTNQTSMYLCASSLRTSGRSYNEQFFGPGTRLTVL.

V usage is TRBV27 and J usage is TRBJ1-1; D not resolved. The V gene lost 4 bases and the J gene lost 11 bases, with 23 bases spanning the gap. The CDR3 contains 15 residues. Germline assignment: CDR1 MNHEY and CDR2 SMNVEV (reference sequence). The DNA for the CDR3 is TGTGCCAGCAGTTCCCTGGGGTGGACGGGAAGTGGGGCTTTCTTT. As protein: CASSSLGWTGSGAFF.

The J gene is TRBJ1-1, the V gene TRBV2; perhaps TRBD1 as D (6 bases). Trimming took off 5 bases at V and 1 base at J, with 14 bases between the two ends. Per the germline V gene, CDR1 is SNHLY and CDR2 is FYNNEI. The CDR3 is 15 amino acids. The CDR3 nucleotides are TGTGCCAGCAGTTCCCGGGGAGGGGGGAACACTGAAGCTTTCTTT. Amino acid sequence: CASSSRGGGNTEAFF.

V and J are TRBV5-1 and TRBJ2-5; TRBD2 is a possible D gene (6 bases). V was clipped by 6 bases and J by 11 bases, with 26 bases between them. The CDR3 runs to 15 residues. CDR1 SGHRS and CDR2 YFSETQ come from the germline V gene. The CDR3 reads CASTLGGDSFLGQYF. In DNA form, the CDR3 reads TGCGCCAGCACCCTAGGCGGGGACTCTTTTTTGGGGCAGTACTTC.

The rearrangement uses TRBV6-5 and TRBJ2-1, with 8 bases lining up with TRBD2. This CDR3 is built from 15 residues. The germline CDR1 and CDR2 sequences are MNHEY and SVGAGI. V lost 6 bases and J lost 0; bases outside the gene matches: 4. The CDR3 DNA reads TGTGCCAGCAGCCTAGCGGGCCCCTCCTACAATGAGCAGTTCTTC. It encodes CASSLAGPSYNEQFF.

V and J are TRBV6-5 and TRBJ2-5; 10 bases align to TRBD2. CDR1 is MNHEY, CDR2 SVGAGI, per germline. Trimming took 5 bases from V and 5 from J; bases not matched to a gene: 8. There are 15 residues in the CDR3. In nucleotides, the CDR3 is TGTGCCAGCAGTACCATAGCGGGAGGTGGGGAGACCCAGTACTTC. Encoded protein: CASSTIAGGGETQYF.

Here the CDR3 reads CASSHPEDRGVTEAFF. The CDR3 nucleotides are TGTGCCAGCAGCCACCCCGAGGACAGGGGGGTTACTGAAGCTTTCTTT. The chain has TRBV4-2 and TRBJ1-1; 10 nucleotides align to TRBD1. Germline-derived CDR1 and CDR2 are LGHNA and YNFKEQ. The trim removed 3 bases at V and 5 bases at J, leaving 9 bases unmatched. This CDR3 spans 16 amino acids.

The chain links TRBV6-5 to TRBJ1-5; 9 bases line up with TRBD1. V was pared by 6 bases and J by 4 bases, with 4 bases of the junction left unmatched. CDR1 and CDR2 (germline): MNHEY, SVGAGI. CDR3 length: 14 amino acids. This CDR3 reads CASRTGTGNQPQHF. CDR3 nucleotide sequence: TGTGCCAGCAGGACCGGGACAGGGAATCAGCCCCAGCATTTT.

The gene calls are TRBV7-9 and TRBJ2-5; D gene ambiguous. The V gene's germline CDR1 is SEHNR and CDR2 FQNEAQ (reference sequence). CDR3 length: 13 amino acids. Trimming pared 3 bases from V and 9 bases from J, leaving 14 bases between. The CDR3 spells CASSFPPYRAQYF. The CDR3 nucleotides are TGTGCCAGCAGCTTCCCCCCCTACCGGGCCCAGTACTTC.

This clone appeared once. The DNA of the CDR3 is TGCGCCAGCAGGGGGACAGGGGGCCTTGATGGCAATCAGCCCCAGCATTTT. Its protein is CASRGTGGLDGNQPQHF. The rearrangement links TRBV4-1 to TRBJ1-5, with 12 bases identical to TRBD1. The germline V gene encodes CDR1 MGHRA and CDR2 YSYEKL. The CDR3 consists of 17 residues. The ends lost 6 bases at V and 2 bases at J; junction bases unmatched: 8.

This sequence joins TRBV7-9 and TRBJ1-1; D possibly corresponds to TRBD1 (6 bases). The CDR3 totals 12 residues. Germline CDR1 is SEHNR and CDR2 is FQNEAQ (reference sequence). V lost 7 bases, J lost 10 bases, and 16 bases lay in between. The CDR3 nucleotides are TGTGCCAGCACCCAAGGGGGAGGGGGAGCTTTCTTT. It codes for CASTQGGGGAFF.

The chain couples TRBV7-9 to TRBJ1-4; 8 bases line up with TRBD1. CDR1 and CDR2 from the germline V gene are SEHNR and FQNEAQ (reference sequence). The trim removed 5 bases at V and 0 bases at J, leaving 11 bases unmatched. The CDR3 covers 18 residues. The CDR3 DNA reads TGTGCCAGCAGCACGGGGACAGGTGGGGTTGCAACTAATGAAAAACTGTTTTTT. It codes for CASSTGTGGVATNEKLFF.

The chain combines TRBV7-2 with TRBJ2-4; D gene unclear. CDR3 length equals 13 residues. V lost 8 bases and J 0 bases, leaving 8 bases between the germline ends. Germline CDR1 SGHTA, CDR2 FQGNSA. The CDR3 spells CASLILAKNIQYF. The CDR3 DNA reads as TGTGCCAGCTTGATACTAGCCAAAAACATTCAGTACTTC.

The rearrangement links TRBV28 to TRBJ1-1; a weak D match, TRBD1 (5 bases). The CDR3 length is 12 residues. The V end lost 11 bases, the J end lost 2 bases, and 12 bases lay between the germline ends. Germline V CDR1 and CDR2: MDHEN, SYDVKM. CDR3 DNA sequence: TGTGCCTCTCGTACAGGAAACACTGAAGCTTTCTTT. Protein: CASRTGNTEAFF.

CDR3 sequence: CASSLKGGGSEQYF. CDR3 in DNA: TGTGCCAGCTCACTCAAGGGAGGGGGTAGTGAGCAGTACTTC. V and J are TRBV18 and TRBJ2-5; D is possibly TRBD2 (7 bases). Germline V gene sequence: CDR1 KGHSH, CDR2 LQKENI. Trimming removed 4 bases from V and 11 bases from J, with 20 bases in between. There are 14 residues in the CDR3.

The V gene is TRBV25-1, the J gene TRBJ2-3, with D perhaps TRBD2 (6 bases). The CDR3 has 15 amino acids. Trimming removed 8 bases from V and 6 bases from J, with 21 bases in between. Germline loops: CDR1 MGHDK, CDR2 SYGVNS. CDR3 nucleotides: TGTGCCAGCGGCCGTTTTCGGGGGACGGGGGATACGCAGTATTTT. This sequence encodes CASGRFRGTGDTQYF.

This chain's CDR3 is CASSESIGDRDTEAFF. The CDR3 DNA reads TGTGCCAGCAGTGAATCTATCGGGGATCGGGACACTGAAGCTTTCTTT. The chain is built from TRBV6-1 and TRBJ1-1; D gene unclear. Deletions cut 2 bases from V and 3 bases from J, with 16 bases between. The CDR3 is 16 residues long. CDR1 MNHNS and CDR2 SASEGT come from the germline V gene.

V gene TRBV7-3 combines with J gene TRBJ1-1; no firm D call. Trimming removed 4 bases at V and 11 bases at J, with 14 bases between. This CDR3 is built from 12 residues. Germline CDR1 is SGHTA and CDR2 is FQGTGA. The CDR3 is CASSSRRGTAFF. CDR3 nucleotide sequence: TGTGCCAGCAGCTCAAGACGGGGTACCGCTTTCTTT.

The rearrangement links TRBV5-1 to TRBJ2-1; no firm D call. Germline V CDR1 and CDR2: SGHRS, YFSETQ. V shed 0 bases and J shed 8 bases, with 6 bases lying between them. The CDR3 has 12 residues. CDR3 region: CASSLAPYEQFF. As DNA, the CDR3 is TGCGCCAGCAGCTTGGCCCCCTATGAGCAGTTCTTC.

The rearrangement links TRBV29-1 to TRBJ2-5, with 7 bases that match TRBD2. The DNA end is more similar to TRBJ2-7, so the J call may be wrong. The CDR3 runs 13 residues. The germline CDR1 and CDR2 sequences are SQVTM and ANQGSEA. CDR3 amino acids: CSVELTSSYEQYF. The CDR3 coding sequence is TGCAGCGTTGAATTGACTAGCAGTTACGAGCAGTACTTC.